This is a list of T cell receptor beta chains from one sample in a study of T cell responses to AZD1222 COVID-19 vaccine. Sequencing used immunoSEQ multiplex PCR; TCRdb keeps in-frame clones, though not all of them. The sample has about 100,000 clones, over 90% seen once. The material was peripheral blood, obtained on day 0 of AZD1222 vaccination. The receptors stem from an adult in good health. CDR3s include the opening cysteine and the closing phenylalanine or tryptophan. D genes are given only for firm matches. The size field is filled for only some rows; it gives once, few, many or a size class.

cdr3_aa cdr3_nt v_call clone_size j_call d_call
CASSEAGDNSPLHF TGTGCCAGCAGTGAGGCTGGGGACAATTCACCCCTCCACTTT TRBV2 NA TRBJ1-6 NA
CASSYRDSTGELFF TGTGCCAGCAGTTACAGGGACTCCACCGGGGAGCTGTTTTTT TRBV27 NA TRBJ2-2 NA
CASSSSDQPQHF TGTGCCAGCAGCAGCAGCGATCAGCCCCAGCATTTT TRBV11-2 once TRBJ1-5 NA
CAILLGSPKVYGYTF TGTGCCATCCTCCTAGGGTCACCGAAGGTGTATGGCTACACCTTC TRBV2 NA TRBJ1-2 NA
CASSLRTSGRGETQYF TGTGCTAGCAGCTTAAGGACTAGCGGGAGGGGAGAGACCCAGTACTTC TRBV7-7 once TRBJ2-5 TRBD2
CASSLTILGGYTEAFF TGTGCCAGCAGCTTAACAATCCTGGGGGGGTATACTGAAGCTTTCTTT TRBV11-2 NA TRBJ1-1 NA
CASSLGARDTQYF TGTGCCAGCAGCTTAGGGGCACGAGATACGCAGTATTTT TRBV7-2 NA TRBJ2-3 NA
CASSLAGTGYTF TGTGCCAGCAGCTTAGCAGGGACCGGCTACACCTTC TRBV7-3 NA TRBJ1-2 NA
CASRRPSGLNTGELFF TGTGCCAGCAGACGTCCTAGCGGTTTGAACACCGGGGAGCTGTTTTTT TRBV7-9 NA TRBJ2-2 TRBD2
CASSPPGLSSFYEQYF TGTGCCAGCAGTCCCCCGGGACTCTCAAGTTTTTACGAGCAGTACTTC TRBV6-6 NA TRBJ2-7 NA
CASSLDSMNQPQHF TGTGCCAGCAGCTTAGACAGTATGAATCAGCCCCAGCATTTT TRBV7-2 NA TRBJ1-5 NA
CASSELPPYEQYF TGTGCCAGCAGTGAACTGCCTCCCTACGAGCAGTACTTC TRBV6-1 NA TRBJ2-7 NA
CASSLFLAGPEETQYF TGCGCCAGCAGCTTGTTTCTAGCCGGTCCAGAAGAGACCCAGTACTTC TRBV5-1 NA TRBJ2-5 NA
CASSVSPGGGKQYF TGTGCCAGCAGCGTATCCCCCGGGGGAGGTAAGCAGTACTTC TRBV9 NA TRBJ2-7 NA
CASSLRGTTGNTIYF TGTGCCAGCAGTTTACGAGGGACAACTGGAAACACCATATATTTT TRBV27 NA TRBJ1-3 NA
CASTVLAGAGELFF TGTGCCAGTACTGTTCTGGCGGGAGCCGGGGAGCTGTTTTTT TRBV19 NA TRBJ2-2 TRBD2
CASSQGGSPIYEQYF TGTGCCAGCAGCCAAGGTGGGAGTCCCATCTACGAGCAGTACTTC TRBV3-1/TRBV3-2 NA TRBJ2-7 NA
CASTEFRTSSYNSPLHF TGTGCCAGTACAGAATTTCGGACGAGCTCCTATAATTCACCCCTCCACTTT TRBV19 NA TRBJ1-6 NA
CASSHAPWREGSHPAYEQYF TGTGCCAGCAGCCACGCACCCTGGCGGGAGGGGTCCCATCCTGCCTACGAGCAGTACTTC TRBV7-3 NA TRBJ2-7 TRBD2
CASTRALNTEAFF TGTGCCAGCACTAGGGCATTGAACACTGAAGCTTTCTTT TRBV27 NA TRBJ1-1 NA
CASSSSGLGEQYF TGTGCCAGCAGCTCGAGTGGTTTAGGAGAGCAGTACTTC TRBV7-8 once TRBJ2-7 NA
CASSAPAGGGETQYF TGTGCCAGCAGTGCCCCAGCGGGAGGTGGAGAGACCCAGTACTTC TRBV2 NA TRBJ2-5 TRBD2
CASRRAAMGNGYTF TGTGCCAGTAGACGAGCCGCCATGGGGAATGGCTACACCTTC TRBV19 NA TRBJ1-2 NA
CASSQERLAAYNEQFF TGCGCCAGCAGCCAAGAAAGACTAGCGGCTTACAATGAGCAGTTCTTC TRBV4-1 NA TRBJ2-1 TRBD2
CASSPKTGGYGYTF TGTGCCAGCAGTCCAAAGACAGGGGGCTATGGCTACACCTTC TRBV28 NA TRBJ1-2 TRBD1
CASSFFTGDGENEQFF TGTGCCAGCAGTTTTTTTACAGGTGATGGGGAAAATGAGCAGTTCTTC TRBV27 NA TRBJ2-1 NA
CASSLNVGTEAFF TGTGCCAGCAGTCTAAACGTGGGGACTGAAGCTTTCTTT TRBV6-6 NA TRBJ1-1 NA